A selection of T cell receptor beta chains follows, all from one sample in a study of blood T cells in healthy people across ages. A single record per CDR3 protein comes from TCRdb applying MiXCR to the 5' RACE reads. The sample has some 760,000 distinct CDR3 sequences, just under 25% seen once; the top ten hold 3.7%. The same data also went into a second study, on T cells of mothers and their children.

Input material: blood. The receptors were gathered from a boy aged 5 to 17 in good health. Each CDR3 is given with its conserved first and last residue. A D gene is named only where the DNA matches it firmly. Not every row has a clone size; where given, it reads once, few, many or a size class.

v_gene	j_gene	d_gene	abundance	CDR3nt	CDR3aa
TRBV5-6	TRBJ1-1	.	few	TGTGCCAGCAGCTTGTGGGCACTGAACACTGAAGCTTTCTTT	CASSLWALNTEAFF
TRBV7-2	TRBJ2-3	TRBD1	.	TGTGCCAGCAGCTTACAAGGTGACAGGGCCTCCACCCCGCAGTATTTT	CASSLQGDRASTPQYF
TRBV28	TRBJ2-1	TRBD2	few	TGTGCCAGCAGTTCCCGGGACTACTCTTTGGACTCCTACAATGAGCAGTTCTTC	CASSSRDYSLDSYNEQFF
TRBV20-1	TRBJ1-6	.	many	TGCAGTGCTAGGGACCTGGGGGGGAATTCACCCCTCCACTTT	CSARDLGGNSPLHF
TRBV7-9	TRBJ1-2	.	few	TGTGCCAGCAGCAAAGAGGGAACGTACTATGGCTACACCTTC	CASSKEGTYYGYTF
TRBV6-6	TRBJ1-5	TRBD1	.	TGTGCCAGCAGTCACCAGGGACAGGCAATCAATCAGCCCCAGCATTTT	CASSHQGQAINQPQHF
TRBV25-1	TRBJ1-1	.	.	TGTGCCAGCAGTGAACGGGGGCGCGGGAGCACTGAAGCTTTCTTT	CASSERGRGSTEAFF
TRBV28	TRBJ2-3	.	.	TGTGCCATCCGGGGGACGGTAGATACGCAGTATTTT	CAIRGTVDTQYF
TRBV20-1	TRBJ2-4	.	.	TGCAGTGCTAGAGAACCCCTTGCAGGGACGAAAAACATTCAGTACTTC	CSAREPLAGTKNIQYF
TRBV10-3	TRBJ2-7	TRBD1	few	TGTGCCATCAGGGACAGGGTTGACGACGAGCAGTACTTC	CAIRDRVDDEQYF
TRBV29-1	TRBJ2-7	.	.	TGCAGCGTTCGGACAGTCCAATCCTACGAGCAGTACTTC	CSVRTVQSYEQYF
TRBV28	TRBJ2-2	.	few	TGTGCCAGCAGTTTACTGGACCCCACCGGGGAGCTGTTTTTT	CASSLLDPTGELFF
TRBV28	TRBJ2-3	TRBD1	.	TGTGCCAGCAGACCGATAGGACAGGGTGTAGTTGATACGCAGTATTTT	CASRPIGQGVVDTQYF
TRBV29-1	TRBJ1-1	.	.	TGCAGCGTTGGCCGGGGGGCTTCCACTGAAGCTTTCTTT	CSVGRGASTEAFF
TRBV15	TRBJ2-1	.	.	TGTGCCACCAGCACCGGGAGACCCTACAATGAGCAGTTCTTC	CATSTGRPYNEQFF
TRBV7-2	TRBJ2-5	TRBD1	.	TGTGCCAGCAGCTACGACAGGGAAGAGACCCAGTACTTC	CASSYDREETQYF
TRBV13	TRBJ2-5	TRBD2	.	TGTGCCAGCAGCTCGCTGGTTTCTAGCGGGGGGGAAGAGACCCAGTACTTC	CASSSLVSSGGEETQYF
TRBV12-3/TRBV12-4	TRBJ2-7	.	.	TGTGCCAGCAGTTTCAGCAGGTCCCACGAGCAGTACTTC	CASSFSRSHEQYF
TRBV12-3/TRBV12-4	TRBJ2-3	.	.	TGTGCCAGCAGTCCACGGGGTAGCGGAATCGCCCCAGATGCGCAGTATTTT	CASSPRGSGIAPDAQYF